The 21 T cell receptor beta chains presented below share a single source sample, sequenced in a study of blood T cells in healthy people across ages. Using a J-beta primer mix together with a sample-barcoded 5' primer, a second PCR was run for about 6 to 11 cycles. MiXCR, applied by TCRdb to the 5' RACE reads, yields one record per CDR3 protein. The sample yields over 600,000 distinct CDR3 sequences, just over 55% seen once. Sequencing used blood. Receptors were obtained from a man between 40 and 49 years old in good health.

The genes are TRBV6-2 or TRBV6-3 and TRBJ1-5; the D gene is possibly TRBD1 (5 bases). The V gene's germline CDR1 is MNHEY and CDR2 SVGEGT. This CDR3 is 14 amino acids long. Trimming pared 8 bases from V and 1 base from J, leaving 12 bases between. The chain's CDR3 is CASRGVRSNQPQHF. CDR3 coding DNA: TGTGCCAGCCGGGGGGTGCGCAGCAATCAGCCCCAGCATTTT.

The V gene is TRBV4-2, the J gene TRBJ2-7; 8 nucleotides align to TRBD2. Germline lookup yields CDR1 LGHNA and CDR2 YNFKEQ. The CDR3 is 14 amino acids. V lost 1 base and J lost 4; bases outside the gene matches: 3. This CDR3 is CASSQGLARYEQYF. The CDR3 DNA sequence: TGTGCCAGCAGCCAAGGACTAGCGCGGTACGAGCAGTACTTC.

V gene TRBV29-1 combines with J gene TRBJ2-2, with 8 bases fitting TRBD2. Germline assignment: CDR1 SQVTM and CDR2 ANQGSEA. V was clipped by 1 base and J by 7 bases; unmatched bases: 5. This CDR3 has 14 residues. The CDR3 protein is CSVEGLREVGELFF. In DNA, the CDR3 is TGCAGCGTTGAAGGTTTGCGGGAGGTCGGGGAGCTGTTTTTT.

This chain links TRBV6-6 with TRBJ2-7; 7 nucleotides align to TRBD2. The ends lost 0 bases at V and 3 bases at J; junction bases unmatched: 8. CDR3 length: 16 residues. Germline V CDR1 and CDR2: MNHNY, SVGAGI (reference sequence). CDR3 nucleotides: TGTGCCAGCAGTTACTCTTCGGGAGGCGGGAACTACGAGCAGTACTTC. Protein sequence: CASSYSSGGGNYEQYF.

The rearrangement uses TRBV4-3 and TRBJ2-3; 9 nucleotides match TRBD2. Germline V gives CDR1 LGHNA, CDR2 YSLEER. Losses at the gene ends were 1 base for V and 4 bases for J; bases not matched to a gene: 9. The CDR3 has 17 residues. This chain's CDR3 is CASSQGTASGTSDTQYF. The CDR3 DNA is TGCGCCAGCAGCCAAGGGACAGCTAGCGGGACCTCAGATACGCAGTATTTT.

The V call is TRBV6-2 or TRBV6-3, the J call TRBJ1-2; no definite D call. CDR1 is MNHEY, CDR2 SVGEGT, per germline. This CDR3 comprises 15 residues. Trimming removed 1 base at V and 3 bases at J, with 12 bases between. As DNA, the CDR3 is TGTGCCAGCAGTTACTACCGCACAAGCGACTATGGCTACACCTTC. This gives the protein CASSYYRTSDYGYTF.

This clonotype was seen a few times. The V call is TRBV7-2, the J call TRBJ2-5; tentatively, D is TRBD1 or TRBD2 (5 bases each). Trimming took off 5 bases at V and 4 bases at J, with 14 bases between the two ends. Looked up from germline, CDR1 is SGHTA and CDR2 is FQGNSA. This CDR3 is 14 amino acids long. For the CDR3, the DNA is TGTGCCAGCAGCAGAATGGGACCAGGAGAGACCCAGTACTTC. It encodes CASSRMGPGETQYF.

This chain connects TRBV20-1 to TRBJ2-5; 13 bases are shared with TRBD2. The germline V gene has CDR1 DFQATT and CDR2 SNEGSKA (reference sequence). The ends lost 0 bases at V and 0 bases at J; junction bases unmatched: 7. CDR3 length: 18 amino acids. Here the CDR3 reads CSARDRGLAGAYQETQYF. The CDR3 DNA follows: TGCAGTGCTAGAGATCGAGGACTAGCGGGGGCCTACCAAGAGACCCAGTACTTC.

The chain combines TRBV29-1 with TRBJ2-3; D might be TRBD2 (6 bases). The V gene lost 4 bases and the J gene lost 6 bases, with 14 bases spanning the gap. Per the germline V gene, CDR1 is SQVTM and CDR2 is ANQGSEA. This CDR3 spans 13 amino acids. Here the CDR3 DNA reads TGCAGCGTTGCTGGGGAGGAGGCCGATACGCAGTATTTT. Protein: CSVAGEEADTQYF.

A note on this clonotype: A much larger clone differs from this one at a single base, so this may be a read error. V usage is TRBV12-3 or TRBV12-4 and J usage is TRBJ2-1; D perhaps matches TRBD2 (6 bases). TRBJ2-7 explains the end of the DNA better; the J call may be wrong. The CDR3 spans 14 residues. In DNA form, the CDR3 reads TGTGCCAGCTCAGGTACTAGCAGCAACAATGAGCAGTACTTC. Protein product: CASSGTSSNNEQYF.

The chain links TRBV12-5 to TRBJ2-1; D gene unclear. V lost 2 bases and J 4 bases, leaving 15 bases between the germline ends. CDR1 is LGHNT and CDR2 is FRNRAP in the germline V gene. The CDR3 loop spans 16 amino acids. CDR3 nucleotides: TGTGCTAGTGGTTTGCCAACCCCTGGGCGATACAATGAGCAGTTCTTC. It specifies CASGLPTPGRYNEQFF.

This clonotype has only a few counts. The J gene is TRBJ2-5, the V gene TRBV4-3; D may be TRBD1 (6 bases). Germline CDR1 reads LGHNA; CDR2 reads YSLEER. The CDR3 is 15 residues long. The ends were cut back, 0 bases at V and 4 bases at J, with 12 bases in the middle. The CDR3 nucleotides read TGCGCCAGCAGCCAAGAATACAGGGAGTTAGAGACCCAGTACTTC. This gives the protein CASSQEYRELETQYF.

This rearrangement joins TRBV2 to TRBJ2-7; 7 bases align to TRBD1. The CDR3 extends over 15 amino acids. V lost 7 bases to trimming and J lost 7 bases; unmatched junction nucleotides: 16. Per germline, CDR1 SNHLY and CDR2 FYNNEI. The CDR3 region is CASTGTANRSGEQYF. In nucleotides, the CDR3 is TGTGCCAGCACCGGGACAGCAAATCGATCGGGGGAGCAGTACTTC. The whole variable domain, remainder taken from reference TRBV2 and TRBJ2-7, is EPEVTQTPSHQVTQMGQEVILRCVPISNHLYFYWYRQILGQKVEFLVSFYNNEISEKSEIFDDQFSVERPDGSNFTLKIRSTKLEDSAMYFCASTGTANRSGEQYFGPGTRLTVT.

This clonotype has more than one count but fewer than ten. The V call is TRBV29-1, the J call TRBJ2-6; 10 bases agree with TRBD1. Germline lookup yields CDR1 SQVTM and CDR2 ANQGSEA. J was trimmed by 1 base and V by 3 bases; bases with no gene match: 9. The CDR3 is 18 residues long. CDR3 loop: CSVDGGTGALSGANVLTF. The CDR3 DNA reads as TGCAGCGTTGATGGAGGGACAGGGGCATTGTCTGGGGCCAACGTCCTGACTTTC.

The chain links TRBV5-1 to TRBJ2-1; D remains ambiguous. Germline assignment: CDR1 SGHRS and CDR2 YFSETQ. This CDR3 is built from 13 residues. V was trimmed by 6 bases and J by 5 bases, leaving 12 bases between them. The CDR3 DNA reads TGCGCCAGCACCCTGGGGAACCACAATGAGCAGTTCTTC. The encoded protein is CASTLGNHNEQFF.

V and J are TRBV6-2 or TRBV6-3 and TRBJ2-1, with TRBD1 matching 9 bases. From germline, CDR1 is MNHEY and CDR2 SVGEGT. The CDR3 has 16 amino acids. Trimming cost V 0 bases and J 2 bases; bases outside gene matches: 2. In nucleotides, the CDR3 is TGTGCCAGCAGTTACTCCGGGACAGGGACCTACAATGAGCAGTTCTTC. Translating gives CASSYSGTGTYNEQFF.

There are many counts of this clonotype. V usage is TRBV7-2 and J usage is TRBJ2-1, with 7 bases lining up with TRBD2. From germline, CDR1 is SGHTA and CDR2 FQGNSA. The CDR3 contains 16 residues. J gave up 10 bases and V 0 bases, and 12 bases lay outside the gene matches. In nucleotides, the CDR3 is TGTGCCAGCAGCTTAGCGGGGGGGACCTTTGGTGTAGAGCAGTTCTTC. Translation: CASSLAGGTFGVEQFF.

The DNA of the CDR3 is TGTGCCAGCAGTAACCCCCCGGGGTCCGCTATGGACGAGCAGTACTTC. Translated, it gives CASSNPPGSAMDEQYF. The rearrangement links TRBV27 to TRBJ2-7; TRBD2 is a possible D gene (5 bases). Trimming left V 5 bases short and J 5 bases short, with 22 bases between. This CDR3 is built from 16 residues. Per germline, CDR1 MNHEY and CDR2 SMNVEV (reference sequence).

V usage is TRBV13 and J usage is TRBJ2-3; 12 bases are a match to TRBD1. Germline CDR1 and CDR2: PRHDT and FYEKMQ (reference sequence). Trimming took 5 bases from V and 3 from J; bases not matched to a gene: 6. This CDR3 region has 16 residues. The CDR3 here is CASSERDRGLTDTQYF. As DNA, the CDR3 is TGTGCCAGCAGCGAACGGGACAGGGGGCTGACAGATACGCAGTATTTT.

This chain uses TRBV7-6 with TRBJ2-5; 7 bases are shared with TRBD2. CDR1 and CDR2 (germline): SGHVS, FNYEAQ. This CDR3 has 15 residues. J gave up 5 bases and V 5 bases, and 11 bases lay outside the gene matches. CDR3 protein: CASSDPKTSHETQYF. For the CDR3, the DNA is TGTGCCAGCAGCGACCCGAAGACTAGCCACGAGACCCAGTACTTC.

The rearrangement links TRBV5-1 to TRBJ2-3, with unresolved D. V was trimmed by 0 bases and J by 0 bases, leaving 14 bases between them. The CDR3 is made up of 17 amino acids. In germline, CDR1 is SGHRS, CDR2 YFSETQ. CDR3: CASSLAPFDPSTDTQYF. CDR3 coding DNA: TGCGCCAGCAGCTTGGCCCCCTTTGATCCTAGCACAGATACGCAGTATTTT.